The sequence of this T cell receptor (beta chain) was determined in a study of Ad26.COV2.S vaccination and SARS-CoV-2 variants. Notes on the study in general: Vaccinees and placebo recipients showed similar non-spike TCR breadth.

With V trimmed by 1 base and J by 7 bases, 10 bases remained unmatched. The CDR3 spans 15 residues. Germline V CDR1 and CDR2: SGDLS, YYNGEE. The protocol was immunoSEQ multiplex PCR, while the TCRdb copy is restricted to in-frame clones and leaves out a portion. Of a few hundred thousand clones listed, around nine tenths are singletons. With regard to this clone: The antigen is undetermined.

Treatment: roughly 20 received Ad26.COV2.S at low or high dose, single or two shots; 5 received placebo; per-sample allocation not given. Samples analyzed were those drawn on day 63 after the first vaccine or placebo injection. Donation came from an adult in Boston who was aged 18-55 years. The clonotype comes from a person between 18 and 59 years old who received the Ad26.COV2.S COVID-19 vaccine or a placebo. Sequencing was performed on peripheral blood, taken in a trial of Ad26.COV2.S vaccine versus placebo. V gene TRBV9 combines with J gene TRBJ2-5; 7 nucleotides agree with TRBD1. CDR3 protein: CASSVTGDAIVTQYF. The CDR3 DNA reads as TGTGCCAGCAGCGTAACAGGGGACGCCATAGTGACCCAGTACTTC.